This T cell receptor beta chain emerged from a study of cytomegalovirus exposure and HLA in healthy donors. General study points: Researchers reportedly found TCR beta sequences accurately predicted most subjects' HLA-A and HLA-B alleles. In a later analysis, across HLA loci, associated TCR counts were highest for DRB1, lowest for HLA-C. Later analysis indicated greater clonal expansion among HLA-associated TCR beta chains than among equally common other chains.

Of note for this clone: Its antigen is as yet unknown.

V shed 7 bases and J shed 4 bases, with 11 bases lying between them. Per germline, CDR1 LNHNV and CDR2 YYDKDF (reference sequence). The CDR3 runs to 13 residues. Both 60 Vbeta primers and 13 Jbeta primers went into the PCR. Only in-frame clones appear in the TCRdb table, and some are missing; sequencing was by immunoSEQ multiplex PCR. The sample yields approximately 130,000 clones, roughly 80% seen once. The receptor's source is a man aged 50 to 59 in good health and CMV-seronegative. V usage is TRBV15 and J usage is TRBJ1-5; D possibly corresponds to TRBD1 (5 bases). The sequencing sample was made of PBMCs. CDR3 coding DNA: TGTGCCACCACCGACCGGGGGAATCAGCCCCAGCATTTT. It translates to CATTDRGNQPQHF. Based on the CDR3 plus reference TRBV15 and TRBJ1-5, the full variable domain is DAMVIQNPRYQVTQFGKPVTLSCSQTLNHNVMYWYQQKSSQAPKLLFHYYDKDFNNEADTPDNFQSRRPNTSFCFLDIRSPGLGDTAMYLCATTDRGNQPQHFGDGTRLSIL.